These 23 T cell receptor beta chains came from one sample sequenced in a study of shared T cell receptors in the human thymus. The repertoire was sequenced with immunoSEQ multiplex PCR; TCRdb's copy has only in-frame clones and lacks some. Found here are approximately 760,000 clones, approximately 83% of them singletons; the top ten hold roughly 0.01%. Another study also made use of these data, one on human thymus T cells.

The sample was thymocytes. Source of these receptors: a girl under two years old with a congenital heart defect.

The chain combines TRBV5-6 with TRBJ2-4, with D hard to call. Per germline, CDR1 SGHDT and CDR2 YYEEEE. CDR3 length: 14 residues. Trimming took 0 bases from V and 1 from J, leaving 5 bases between them. CDR3 residues: CASSLGHAKNIQYF. CDR3 nucleotide sequence: TGTGCCAGCAGCTTGGGACATGCCAAAAACATTCAGTACTTC.

The gene calls are TRBV2 and TRBJ1-5; D is undetermined. The length of the CDR3 is 11 residues. V was clipped by 4 bases and J by 6 bases, with 4 bases between them. CDR1 is SNHLY and CDR2 is FYNNEI in the germline V gene. CDR3 residues: CASSVGQPQHF. The DNA of the CDR3 is TGTGCCAGCAGTGTCGGTCAGCCCCAGCATTTT.

In its sample, this clone was seen once. This chain uses TRBV2 with TRBJ1-1; 10 positions match TRBD1. CDR1 is SNHLY and CDR2 is FYNNEI in the germline V gene. Trimming took 9 bases from V and 6 from J; bases not matched to a gene: 16. CDR3 size: 16 residues. In DNA form, the CDR3 reads TGTGCCAGGGGGGCCGGACAGGGGGGCGTTCTGCCTGAAGCTTTCTTT. Protein product: CARGAGQGGVLPEAFF.

The chain has TRBV18 and TRBJ1-2; 9 bases map to TRBD1. V shed 3 bases, J shed 3 bases, and the junction held 5 bases outside the gene matches. The CDR3 consists of 15 residues. Per the germline V gene, CDR1 is KGHSH and CDR2 is LQKENI. DNA of the CDR3: TGTGCCAGCTCACCTACAGGGGGCACGGACTATGGCTACACCTTC. Amino acid sequence: CASSPTGGTDYGYTF.

The rearrangement links TRBV6-4 to TRBJ1-5; no definite D call. V lost 2 bases, J lost 10 bases, and 15 bases lay in between. Germline CDR1 is MRHNA and CDR2 is SNTAGT. The CDR3 totals 14 residues. The CDR3 protein is CASSDNGSRGPQHF. As DNA, the CDR3 is TGTGCCAGCAGTGACAATGGCTCCCGAGGACCCCAGCATTTT.

The chain links TRBV5-6 to TRBJ1-2; 9 positions agree with TRBD1. Looked up from germline, CDR1 is SGHDT and CDR2 is YYEEEE. The CDR3 has 16 amino acids. Trimming at V came to 0 bases and at J to 6 bases, leaving 9 bases not matched to a gene. The CDR3 region is CASSLVSRDRDDGYTF. The CDR3, as DNA: TGTGCCAGCAGCTTGGTTAGTCGGGACAGGGATGATGGCTACACCTTC. Complete variable domain (other parts from reference TRBV5-6 and TRBJ1-2): DAGVTQSPTHLIKTRGQQVTLRCSPKSGHDTVSWYQQALGQGPQFIFQYYEEEERQRGNFPDRFSGHQFPNYSSELNVNALLLGDSALYLCASSLVSRDRDDGYTFGSGTRLTVV.

The V and J genes are TRBV9 and TRBJ2-6; a possible D gene is TRBD1 (6 bases). This CDR3 spans 18 amino acids. V was trimmed by 3 bases and J by 0 bases, leaving 16 bases between them. The germline gives CDR1 SGDLS, CDR2 YYNGEE. Here the CDR3 reads CASSAEDSSPSGANVLTF. CDR3 bases: TGTGCCAGCAGCGCAGAGGACAGTTCCCCCTCTGGGGCCAACGTCCTGACTTTC. The full variable domain, in which reference TRBV9 and TRBJ2-6 provide the parts outside the CDR3, is DSGVTQTPKHLITATGQRVTLRCSPRSGDLSVYWYQQSLDQGLQFLIQYYNGEERAKGNILERFSAQQFPDLHSELNLSSLELGDSALYFCASSAEDSSPSGANVLTFGAGSRLTVL.

The V and J genes are TRBV19 and TRBJ1-5; 7 nucleotides match TRBD1. There are 17 residues in the CDR3. Germline V CDR1 and CDR2: LNHDA, SQIVND (reference sequence). Trimming removed 6 bases from V and 8 bases from J; junction bases left unmatched: 19. The CDR3 nucleotides are TGTGCCAGTAGATTCGGTTGGGACAGCTCCCACATCAAGCCCCAGCATTTT. This encodes CASRFGWDSSHIKPQHF. Supplemented by reference TRBV19 and TRBJ1-5, the full variable domain reads DGGITQSPKYLFRKEGQNVTLSCEQNLNHDAMYWYRQDPGQGLRLIYYSQIVNDFQKGDIAEGYSVSREKKESFPLTVTSAQKNPTAFYLCASRFGWDSSHIKPQHFGDGTRLSIL.

V usage is TRBV7-9 and J usage is TRBJ2-2, with 7 nucleotides matching TRBD1. The CDR3 extends over 16 amino acids. Germline lookup yields CDR1 SEHNR and CDR2 FQNEAQ (reference sequence). With V trimmed by 4 bases and J by 3 bases, 8 bases remained unmatched. Here the CDR3 DNA reads TGTGCCAGCAGCTCCTCGACAGGGTCGGACACCGGGGAGCTGTTTTTT. Protein product: CASSSSTGSDTGELFF. The full variable domain, rest sourced from reference TRBV7-9 and TRBJ2-2, is DTGVSQNPRHKITKRGQNVTFRCDPISEHNRLYWYRQTLGQGPEFLTYFQNEAQLEKSRLLSDRFSAERPKGSFSTLEIQRTEQGDSAMYLCASSSSTGSDTGELFFGEGSRLTVL.

This clone was detected only a few times. The chain has TRBV7-3 and TRBJ2-1, with 11 nucleotides matching TRBD2. V shed 5 bases, J shed 0 bases, and the junction held 15 bases outside the gene matches. There are 20 residues in the CDR3. Germline CDR1 is SGHTA and CDR2 is FQGTGA. CDR3 DNA: TGTGCCAGCAGCCCCGGGTGGGCGCTAGCGGGGGGAAGCTCCTACAATGAGCAGTTCTTC. It specifies CASSPGWALAGGSSYNEQFF.

V gene TRBV5-1 combines with J gene TRBJ2-1; 11 bases map to TRBD2. This CDR3 has 15 amino acids. The germline V gene has CDR1 SGHRS and CDR2 YFSETQ. Trimming removed 4 bases from V and 5 bases from J; junction bases left unmatched: 5. CDR3 in DNA: TGCGCCAGCAGCGTTAAGGGACTAGCGGACAATGAGCAGTTCTTC. Residues: CASSVKGLADNEQFF.

V gene TRBV6-1 combines with J gene TRBJ2-7, with 9 bases that match TRBD1. Per the germline V gene, CDR1 is MNHNS and CDR2 is SASEGT. V lost 6 bases, J lost 3 bases, and 6 bases stayed unmatched. The CDR3 has 14 residues. The CDR3 sequence is CASSARDRVYEQYF. The CDR3, as DNA: TGTGCCAGCAGCGCCCGGGACAGGGTCTACGAGCAGTACTTC.

V usage is TRBV7-6 and J usage is TRBJ1-6; the match to TRBD1 covers 7 bases. The CDR3 consists of 13 residues. CDR1 and CDR2 from the germline V gene are SGHVS and FNYEAQ. V dropped 5 bases and J dropped 15; count of bases not matched to a gene: 10. This CDR3 is CASSRGLRGFLHF. Here the CDR3 DNA reads TGTGCCAGCAGCAGGGGGCTCAGGGGTTTCCTCCACTTT.

This chain links TRBV18 with TRBJ2-2, with 10 bases that match TRBD2. The CDR3 sequence is 17 residues long. Looked up from germline, CDR1 is KGHSH and CDR2 is LQKENI. V shed 8 bases, J shed 7 bases, and the junction held 16 bases outside the gene matches. CDR3 sequence: CASAELTSGAYSGELFF. CDR3 DNA: TGTGCCAGCGCAGAGCTTACTAGCGGGGCTTACAGCGGGGAGCTGTTTTTT.

The J gene is TRBJ2-7, the V gene TRBV12-5; 7 nucleotides line up with TRBD2. CDR1 and CDR2 from the germline V gene are LGHNT and FRNRAP. The V segment lost 1 base and the J segment 9 bases; nucleotides outside the gene matches: 12. This CDR3 region has 15 residues. The CDR3 region has the DNA TGTGCTAGTGGTTTGGCCCTCGGGGGGAGCTCGTGGCAGTACTTC. Translating it yields CASGLALGGSSWQYF.

This rearrangement joins TRBV5-6 to TRBJ1-2; 9 bases agree with TRBD1. V dropped 0 bases and J dropped 4; count of bases not matched to a gene: 7. This CDR3 is 16 amino acids long. CDR1 is SGHDT and CDR2 is YYEEEE in the germline V gene. The chain's CDR3 is CASSLEGQGQAYGYTF. CDR3 DNA sequence: TGTGCCAGCAGCTTGGAAGGACAGGGGCAGGCCTATGGCTACACCTTC.

CDR3 nucleotides: TGTGCCAGCAGTCCAGGCCTTGGACAGCCGAACACTGAAGCTTTCTTT. This translates into CASSPGLGQPNTEAFF. The chain links TRBV28 to TRBJ1-1; possible D gene TRBD1, 6 bases. CDR1 and CDR2 (germline): MDHEN, SYDVKM. The V and J ends lost 5 bases and 1 base respectively, with 17 bases between them. The CDR3 spans 16 residues.

V is TRBV14 and J is TRBJ2-5, with D possibly TRBD2 on 6 matching bases. The germline V gene encodes CDR1 SGHDN and CDR2 FVKESK. V shed 5 bases and J shed 4 bases, with 17 bases lying between them. The length of the CDR3 is 15 residues. CDR3 amino acids: CASSGGEWVVETQYF. In nucleotides, the CDR3 is TGTGCCAGCAGCGGAGGGGAATGGGTGGTAGAGACCCAGTACTTC.

The CDR3 sequence is CAITPGRNSPLHF. DNA of the CDR3: TGTGCCATCACCCCAGGTAGGAATTCACCCCTCCACTTT. The gene calls are TRBV10-3 and TRBJ1-6, with D uncertain. The length of the CDR3 is 13 residues. Deletions cut 7 bases from V and 7 bases from J, with 11 bases between. The V gene's germline CDR1 is ENHRY and CDR2 SYGVKD.

This chain uses TRBV10-3 with TRBJ1-1; 9 positions match TRBD1. Germline trimming cut 9 bases from V and 6 bases from J; bases unmatched to any gene: 5. This CDR3 has 12 residues. Germline assignment: CDR1 ENHRY and CDR2 SYGVKD. The chain's CDR3 is CAITDRGAEAFF. In DNA form, the CDR3 reads TGTGCCATAACGGACAGGGGCGCTGAAGCTTTCTTT.

The chain joins TRBV2 to TRBJ2-5; D might be TRBD2 (6 bases). CDR1 is SNHLY, CDR2 FYNNEI, per germline. This CDR3 region has 14 residues. V was trimmed by 3 bases and J by 2 bases, leaving 10 bases between them. DNA for the CDR3: TGTGCCAGCAGTGAGATACTAGCACAAGAGACCCAGTACTTC. Its translation: CASSEILAQETQYF.

Remarks on this clone: The sample holds other DNA sequences that translate to the same CDR3. The chain's CDR3 is CASSLGLAGYNEQFF. The CDR3 DNA reads TGCGCCAGCAGCTTGGGGCTAGCGGGGTACAATGAGCAGTTCTTC. The chain couples TRBV5-1 to TRBJ2-1, with 9 bases identical to TRBD2. Germline CDR1 and CDR2: SGHRS and YFSETQ. The CDR3 covers 15 residues. J lost 4 bases, V lost 0 bases, and 2 bases had no gene match.

The V and J genes are TRBV15 and TRBJ1-1, with D perhaps matching TRBD1 (6 bases). The CDR3 is 17 amino acids. Germline V gene sequence: CDR1 LNHNV, CDR2 YYDKDF (reference sequence). V dropped 2 bases and J dropped 2 bases, with 18 bases sitting between them. CDR3 nucleotide sequence: TGTGCCACCAGCAGAAATCTTGTGGGACACACAAACACTGAAGCTTTCTTT. Amino acids: CATSRNLVGHTNTEAFF.